This T cell receptor (beta chain) emerged from a study of OX40 agonist ivuxolimab in advanced cancers. TCRdb keeps only in-frame clones here, not all; method: immunoSEQ multiplex PCR. In the table there are 35,000 to 45,000 clones, 86% of which are singletons. CDR3 length equals 14 residues. Germline V gene lookup returns CDR1 MGHDK and CDR2 SYGVNS. Trimming pared 5 bases from V and 1 base from J, leaving 12 bases between. Sample: CD4+ or CD8+ T cells sorted from blood, taken in a trial of the OX40 agonist ivuxolimab. The rearrangement links TRBV25-1 to TRBJ2-7; D not certain. The origin of this receptor is an adult with an advanced solid tumor such as melanoma, head and neck, liver or kidney cancer. The CDR3 DNA reads as TGTGCCAGCAGTCGAAAACTGGGATCCTACGAGCAGTACTTC. Protein product: CASSRKLGSYEQYF.